The 14 T cell receptor beta chains presented below share a single source sample, sequenced in a study of blood T cells in healthy people across ages. The use of a sample-barcoded 5' primer and a J-beta primer mix characterized a second PCR of roughly 7 to 11 cycles. TCRdb ran MiXCR on the 5' RACE reads and lists one entry per CDR3 protein. This table has 850,000 to 1,000,000 distinct CDR3 sequences, roughly 48% appearing once. Sequenced input: blood. The receptors were gathered from a man aged 30-40 years in good health.

The gene calls are TRBV27 and TRBJ2-5; 7 bases agree with TRBD2. Germline-derived CDR1 and CDR2 are MNHEY and SMNVEV (reference sequence). V lost 6 bases to trimming and J lost 11 bases; unmatched junction nucleotides: 9. This CDR3 is 12 amino acids long. This chain's CDR3 is CASRLREDEQYF. The DNA of the CDR3 is TGTGCCAGCAGGCTTCGGGAGGATGAGCAGTACTTC.

The chain recombines TRBV18 with TRBJ1-4; 7 nucleotides line up with TRBD1. Germline V gene sequence: CDR1 KGHSH, CDR2 LQKENI. The length of the CDR3 is 17 residues. Trimming at V came to 4 bases and at J to 0 bases, leaving 8 bases not matched to a gene. The DNA for the CDR3 is TGTGCCAGCTCACTCAGGGACAGCGATGCAACTAATGAAAAACTGTTTTTT. It is translated as CASSLRDSDATNEKLFF.

A word on this clonotype: The junction does not match germline at one end; this may be a read error. V is TRBV5-1 and J is TRBJ2-3; weak D call: TRBD2 (5 bases). The germline gives CDR1 SGHRS, CDR2 YFSETQ. This CDR3 is built from 14 residues. Here the CDR3 DNA reads TGCGCCAGCAGATTGGCGGGTGAGACAGATACGCAGTATTTT. It translates to CASRLAGETDTQYF. Filled out from reference TRBV5-1 and TRBJ2-3, the complete variable domain reads KAGVTQTPRYLIKTRGQQVTLSCSPISGHRSVSWYQQTPGQGLQFLFEYFSETQRNKGNFPGRFSGRQFSNSRSEMNVSTLELGDSALYLCASRLAGETDTQYFGPGTRLTVL.

This clonotype appeared a few times. For the CDR3, the DNA is TGTGCCAGCAGCGCGCGGACGGATTACTCTGGGGCCAACGTCCTGACTTTC. Amino acid sequence: CASSARTDYSGANVLTF. The chain has TRBV9 and TRBJ2-6; no firm D call. This CDR3 comprises 17 residues. From germline, CDR1 is SGDLS and CDR2 YYNGEE. V dropped 3 bases and J dropped 0 bases, with 13 bases sitting between them.

This clonotype turned up a few times. The rearrangement links TRBV28 to TRBJ2-4; TRBD1 agrees at 11 bases. The CDR3 spans 18 residues. The V gene's germline CDR1 is MDHEN and CDR2 SYDVKM. Trimming removed 3 bases from V and 2 bases from J; junction bases left unmatched: 9. This CDR3 is CASSLKGQGVGSKNIQYF. In DNA form, the CDR3 reads TGTGCCAGCAGTTTGAAGGGACAGGGGGTTGGGTCCAAAAACATTCAGTACTTC.

V usage is TRBV20-1 and J usage is TRBJ2-1, with D possibly being TRBD1 or TRBD2 (6 bases each). Germline CDR1 is DFQATT and CDR2 is SNEGSKA (reference sequence). V was cut by 1 base and J by 9 bases, with 19 bases left in between. CDR3 length equals 15 residues. The CDR3 loop is CSARAARGPGAEQFF. Here the CDR3 DNA reads TGCAGTGCTAGAGCGGCGCGGGGACCGGGGGCTGAGCAGTTCTTC.

The genes are TRBV9 and TRBJ2-1; 8 nucleotides match TRBD2. V shed 0 bases, J shed 5 bases, and the junction held 10 bases outside the gene matches. CDR1 and CDR2 (germline): SGDLS, YYNGEE. This CDR3 comprises 17 residues. The CDR3 reads CASSVAPELAGHNEQFF. DNA for the CDR3: TGTGCCAGCAGCGTAGCGCCCGAGTTAGCGGGACACAATGAGCAGTTCTTC.

This chain uses TRBV29-1 with TRBJ2-3; the D is unclear. Trimming pared 5 bases from V and 7 bases from J, leaving 10 bases between. The CDR3 contains 11 residues. Germline V lookup: CDR1 SQVTM, CDR2 ANQGSEA. CDR3: CSVPGANTQYF. The CDR3 nucleotides are TGCAGCGTTCCAGGTGCGAATACGCAGTATTTT.

The chain has TRBV5-6 and TRBJ2-3; perhaps TRBD2 as D (5 bases). CDR1 is SGHDT and CDR2 is YYEEEE in the germline V gene. This CDR3 has 14 residues. Trimming shortened V by 5 bases and J by 10 bases, and 20 bases separated the two germline ends. The CDR3 DNA reads as TGTGCCAGCAGGCCTCCTGGAGGCACAGACGCGCAGTATTTT. This sequence encodes CASRPPGGTDAQYF. Looking up the rest from reference TRBV5-6 and TRBJ2-3 gives the full variable domain: DAGVTQSPTHLIKTRGQQVTLRCSPKSGHDTVSWYQQALGQGPQFIFQYYEEEERQRGNFPDRFSGHQFPNYSSELNVNALLLGDSALYLCASRPPGGTDAQYFGPGTRLTVL.

This clonotype was seen more than once but under ten times. The V and J genes are TRBV7-2 and TRBJ2-2, with 7 positions matching TRBD2. The CDR3 covers 15 residues. V trimming: 9 bases; J trimming: 5 bases; junction bases outside the gene matches: 12. CDR1 and CDR2 from the germline V gene are SGHTA and FQGNSA. CDR3 bases: TGTGCCAGTAACCCAGCTAGCGGTCGGACCGGGGAGCTGTTTTTT. Translated, it gives CASNPASGRTGELFF.

V is TRBV5-1 and J is TRBJ1-6; possibly TRBD1 for D (5 bases). CDR3 size: 15 residues. The germline gives CDR1 SGHRS, CDR2 YFSETQ. V dropped 3 bases and J dropped 7 bases, with 14 bases sitting between them. CDR3 amino acids: CASSYITGANSPLHF. For the CDR3, the DNA is TGCGCCAGCAGCTATATCACCGGGGCCAATTCACCCCTCCACTTT.

This clonotype was seen a few times. This sequence joins TRBV12-3 or TRBV12-4 and TRBJ2-1; 8 bases agree with TRBD2. The CDR3 totals 14 residues. V lost 7 bases to trimming and J lost 1 base; unmatched junction nucleotides: 3. This CDR3 is CASNSGESYNEQFF. CDR3 DNA: TGTGCCAGCAATAGCGGGGAGTCCTACAATGAGCAGTTCTTC.

The V call is TRBV9, the J call TRBJ1-4, with 10 bases aligning to TRBD1. Trimming took 4 bases from V and 5 from J; bases not matched to a gene: 5. The germline V gene encodes CDR1 SGDLS and CDR2 YYNGEE. This CDR3 is 15 amino acids long. The CDR3 DNA sequence: TGTGCCAGCAGCCCCGGGACAGGGGAGAATGAAAAACTGTTTTTT. Encoded protein: CASSPGTGENEKLFF.

The rearrangement links TRBV7-2 to TRBJ2-5; the D gene is possibly TRBD1 (5 bases). This CDR3 has 14 residues. Per germline, CDR1 SGHTA and CDR2 FQGNSA. The germline V and J ends were trimmed by 5 bases and 2 bases, with 12 bases remaining between them. CDR3 bases: TGTGCCAGCAGCCGCAGGGTAACTCAAGAGACCCAGTACTTC. This translates into CASSRRVTQETQYF.